This entry is about one T cell receptor (beta chain). Its antigen remains unidentified. The data derive from a study of T-cell memory formation after mild COVID-19. Whole-study context: Clusters were largely donor specific. Study-level findings and limits: Shrinking CD4+ clones were chiefly CM and EM; CD8+ ones were chiefly EMRA. Some responding clones appeared in pre-infection memory, suggesting cross-reactive memory joined.

Amplification by 5'RACE using constant-segment primers produced TCR alpha and TCR beta cDNA libraries that carried sample barcodes and UMIs. TCRdb reprocessed the 5' RACE reads with MiXCR, giving one entry per CDR3 protein. The data show a few hundred thousand distinct CDR3 sequences, over 25% seen once. The CDR3 spans 14 residues. V was pared by 8 bases and J by 8 bases, with 21 bases between. The J gene is TRBJ1-2, the V gene TRBV12-3 or TRBV12-4; D is undetermined. The TCR was taken from an adult woman who had mild COVID-19 (a few samples of this study predate the infection). Cell type and time point are not known. Sequenced input: PBMCs or a T cell subset sorted from them (not recorded which). CDR3 bases: TGTGCCAGCCTTTCGGCCGTCCCTCGAGGGGGCTACACCTTC. Translated: CASLSAVPRGGYTF.